The clone carrying this TCR beta chain has at least ten counts. Its antigen is not identified. This sample's TCRbeta library carried unique molecular identifier barcodes. Using its own MiXCR run on the PCR reads, TCRdb lists one record per CDR3 protein. This sample has around 190,000 distinct CDR3 sequences; about 6.6% occur once, and the top ten carry 5.5%. These data originate in a study of T-cell reconstitution after alpha-beta-depleted transplantation in children. Broader study findings: As was reported, about two months after transplant, alpha-beta T cells came from several hundred expanded graft clones. Diversity and T-cell counts at one year after transplant derived mostly from new T cells. Surviving recipient T cells and thymic progenitors produced the high day-60 TCRbeta diversity seen in some patients.

This material consisted of PBMCs, taken before TCRalphabeta/CD19-depleted stem cell transplant. The TCR sequence derives from a boy younger than 10 with acute lymphoblastic leukemia, due to receive a stem cell transplant.

DNA for the CDR3: TGTGCCAGCAGTACCCTCTCAGCGGTAGGTGACACTGAAGCTTTCTTT. It translates to CASSTLSAVGDTEAFF. The rearrangement joins TRBV28 to TRBJ1-1; no clear D. The CDR3 loop spans 16 amino acids. V shed 5 bases and J shed 3 bases, with 19 bases lying between them. Germline lookup yields CDR1 MDHEN and CDR2 SYDVKM. Supplemented by reference TRBV28 and TRBJ1-1, the full variable domain reads DVKVTQSSRYLVKRTGEKVFLECVQDMDHENMFWYRQDPGLGLRLIYFSYDVKMKEKGDIPEGYSVSREKKERFSLILESASTNQTSMYLCASSTLSAVGDTEAFFGQGTRLTVV.